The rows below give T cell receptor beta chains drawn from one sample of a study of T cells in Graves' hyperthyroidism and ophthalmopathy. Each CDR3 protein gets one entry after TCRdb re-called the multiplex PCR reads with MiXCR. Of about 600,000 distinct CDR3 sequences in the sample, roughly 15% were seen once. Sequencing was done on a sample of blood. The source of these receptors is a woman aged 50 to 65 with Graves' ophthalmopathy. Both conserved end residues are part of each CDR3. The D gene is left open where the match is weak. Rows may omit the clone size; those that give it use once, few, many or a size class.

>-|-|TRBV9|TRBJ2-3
CASSRGGLRTDTQYF
TGTGCCAGCAGCCGTGGGGGGCTGCGCACAGATACGCAGTATTTT
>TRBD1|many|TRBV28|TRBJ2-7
CASRPDRVRVYEQYF
TGTGCCAGCAGACCCGACAGGGTTCGGGTCTACGAGCAGTACTTC
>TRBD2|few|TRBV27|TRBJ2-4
CASSLSIGGRADIQYF
TGTGCCAGCAGTTTATCTATCGGCGGGAGGGCCGACATTCAGTACTTC
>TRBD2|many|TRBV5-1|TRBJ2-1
CASSLVLAGHNEQFF
TGCGCCAGCAGCTTGGTACTAGCGGGCCACAATGAGCAGTTCTTC
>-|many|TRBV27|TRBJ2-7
CASSLVSPGPSSYEQYF
TGTGCCAGCAGTTTAGTTTCGCCAGGGCCGAGCTCCTACGAGCAGTACTTC
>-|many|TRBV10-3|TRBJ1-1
CAISESPATEAFF
TGTGCCATCAGTGAGTCGCCCGCCACTGAAGCTTTCTTT
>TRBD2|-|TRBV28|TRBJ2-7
CASSLAGVPSYEQYF
TGTGCCAGCAGTCTAGCGGGAGTCCCCTCCTACGAGCAGTACTTC
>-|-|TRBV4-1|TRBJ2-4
CASSQLPSGAGGNIQYF
TGCGCCAGCAGCCAATTACCCTCAGGGGCCGGGGGAAACATTCAGTACTTC
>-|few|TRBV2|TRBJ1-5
CASSEGLNQPQHF
TGTGCCAGCAGTGAGGGACTCAATCAGCCCCAGCATTTT
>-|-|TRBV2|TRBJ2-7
CASSPGDIPDLPYEQYF
TGTGCCAGCAGCCCCGGGGATATCCCCGACCTGCCATACGAGCAGTACTTC
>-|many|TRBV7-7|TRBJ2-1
CASSPTGQSTYNEQFF
TGTGCTAGCAGCCCGACGGGACAATCTACCTACAATGAGCAGTTCTTC
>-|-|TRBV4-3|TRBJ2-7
CASSQERGRNYEQYF
TGCGCCAGCAGCCAAGAAAGGGGCAGGAACTACGAGCAGTACTTC
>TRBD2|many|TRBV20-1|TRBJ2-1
CSSQDSGRGYNEQFF
TGCAGTTCCCAGGATAGCGGGAGAGGCTACAATGAGCAGTTCTTC
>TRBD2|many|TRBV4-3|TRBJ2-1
CASSQELAGAYNEQFF
TGCGCCAGCAGCCAAGAACTAGCGGGGGCCTACAATGAGCAGTTCTTC
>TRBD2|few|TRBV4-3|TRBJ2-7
CASSQDLGLAGGREQYF
TGCGCCAGCAGCCAAGATCTTGGACTAGCGGGAGGCCGCGAGCAGTACTTC
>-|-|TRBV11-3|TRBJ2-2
CASSLAAGPTGELFF
TGTGCCAGCAGCTTAGCGGCTGGCCCCACCGGGGAGCTGTTTTTT
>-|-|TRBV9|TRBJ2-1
CASSVPKGQVSSYNEQFF
TGTGCCAGCAGCGTACCCAAGGGCCAGGTGAGCTCCTACAATGAGCAGTTCTTC
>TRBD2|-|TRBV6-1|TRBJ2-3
CASSESGSFSTDTQYF
TGTGCCAGCAGTGAAAGCGGGAGCTTTAGCACAGATACGCAGTATTTT
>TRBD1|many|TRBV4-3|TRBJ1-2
CASSQTGGAYTF
TGCGCCAGCAGCCAGACAGGGGGGGCATACACCTTC